These 10 T cell receptor beta chains came from one sample sequenced in a study of blood T cells in healthy people across ages. Alongside a J-beta primer mix, a sample-barcoded 5' primer served in a second PCR lasting roughly 7 to 11 cycles. TCRdb called the 5' RACE reads again in MiXCR, with one record for every CDR3 protein. The sample lists roughly 1.6 million distinct CDR3 sequences; about 35% were seen once. Input material: blood. The source is a woman aged 25 to 39 in good health.

This clonotype has a handful of counts. The genes are TRBV20-1 and TRBJ2-7; TRBD1 is a possible D gene (5 bases). Per the germline V gene, CDR1 is DFQATT and CDR2 is SNEGSKA (reference sequence). The V end lost 3 bases, the J end lost 2 bases, and 14 bases lay between the germline ends. This CDR3 is built from 14 residues. CDR3 DNA: TGCAGTGCTAGCAAGGGGCAGGGCCCCTACGAGCAGTACTTC. This sequence encodes CSASKGQGPYEQYF.

This clonotype was detected only a few times. The chain carries TRBV5-1 and TRBJ1-5, with D maybe TRBD1 (5 bases). The CDR3 is 14 amino acids. V lost 0 bases, J lost 4 bases, and 8 bases lay in between. Germline V gene sequence: CDR1 SGHRS, CDR2 YFSETQ. In nucleotides, the CDR3 is TGCGCCAGCAGCTTGGTTCCAGGGAATCAGCCCCAGCATTTT. Translated, it gives CASSLVPGNQPQHF.

V usage is TRBV5-1 and J usage is TRBJ1-1; 11 positions match TRBD1. Germline-derived CDR1 and CDR2 are SGHRS and YFSETQ. V trimming: 2 bases; J trimming: 7 bases; junction bases outside the gene matches: 10. The CDR3 sequence is 16 residues long. CDR3 coding DNA: TGCGCCAGCAGCTTTGAAGGACAGGGGGCCGTCCTTGAAGCTTTCTTT. Translated: CASSFEGQGAVLEAFF.

The chain combines TRBV2 with TRBJ2-4; 7 bases agree with TRBD2. The J call may be faulty, since TRBJ2-7 better matches the DNA end. This CDR3 spans 14 amino acids. CDR1 is SNHLY, CDR2 FYNNEI, per germline. CDR3 in DNA: TGTGCCATCCGGGAATGGGGGAGGGCAGCCGAGCAGTACTTC. Encoded protein: CAIREWGRAAEQYF.

The rearrangement links TRBV3-1 to TRBJ1-2; no clear D. CDR1 and CDR2 (germline): LGHDT, YNNKEL (reference sequence). The length of the CDR3 is 14 residues. V gave up 0 bases and J gave up 4 bases, with 9 bases separating them. CDR3 region: CASSQDPALYGYTF. In nucleotides, the CDR3 is TGTGCCAGCAGCCAAGATCCGGCCCTCTATGGCTACACCTTC.

This rearrangement joins TRBV20-1 to TRBJ2-5, with a tentative D call TRBD2 (7 bases). CDR3 length: 16 residues. CDR1 DFQATT and CDR2 SNEGSKA come from the germline V gene (reference sequence). V dropped 6 bases and J dropped 2 bases, with 22 bases sitting between them. The CDR3 sequence is CSAYRGGGGLQETQYF. CDR3 DNA sequence: TGCAGTGCCTACCGGGGTGGCGGGGGCCTACAAGAGACCCAGTACTTC.

This clonotype turned up a few times. This sequence joins TRBV13 and TRBJ1-1; D is uncertain. Germline lookup yields CDR1 PRHDT and CDR2 FYEKMQ (reference sequence). With 2 bases removed from V and 1 base from J, the gap between germline ends came to 11 bases. CDR3 size: 15 residues. The CDR3 bases are TGTGCCAGCAGCTTACGGAAGAGGGAGAACACTGAAGCTTTCTTT. This sequence encodes CASSLRKRENTEAFF.

This clonotype was seen a few times. The chain couples TRBV29-1 to TRBJ2-1; D perhaps matches TRBD2 (5 bases). Trimming removed 0 bases from V and 5 bases from J, with 23 bases in between. The CDR3 has 18 residues. The germline gives CDR1 SQVTM, CDR2 ANQGSEA. DNA for the CDR3: TGCAGCGTTGAAGATCTTAGAGTAACGTGGCGGGCGGACAATGAGCAGTTCTTC. Translation: CSVEDLRVTWRADNEQFF.

The gene calls are TRBV5-1 and TRBJ2-1, with D possibly TRBD1 on 6 matching bases. V lost 3 bases and J lost 8, with 18 bases in between. This CDR3 is built from 15 residues. Germline V lookup: CDR1 SGHRS, CDR2 YFSETQ. In DNA, the CDR3 is TGCGCCAGCAGCTGGACGGCAGGGGCCCAGGATGAGCAGTTCTTC. Its protein product is CASSWTAGAQDEQFF.

There are many counts of this clonotype. The V gene is TRBV6-2 or TRBV6-3, the J gene TRBJ2-1; perhaps TRBD2 as D (6 bases). This CDR3 is 12 amino acids long. Germline V lookup: CDR1 MNHEY, CDR2 SVGEGT. Trimming pared 10 bases from V and 8 bases from J, leaving 15 bases between. Here the CDR3 DNA reads TGTGCCACGGGGGTCCGGCAAGATGAGCAGTTCTTC. This gives the protein CATGVRQDEQFF.